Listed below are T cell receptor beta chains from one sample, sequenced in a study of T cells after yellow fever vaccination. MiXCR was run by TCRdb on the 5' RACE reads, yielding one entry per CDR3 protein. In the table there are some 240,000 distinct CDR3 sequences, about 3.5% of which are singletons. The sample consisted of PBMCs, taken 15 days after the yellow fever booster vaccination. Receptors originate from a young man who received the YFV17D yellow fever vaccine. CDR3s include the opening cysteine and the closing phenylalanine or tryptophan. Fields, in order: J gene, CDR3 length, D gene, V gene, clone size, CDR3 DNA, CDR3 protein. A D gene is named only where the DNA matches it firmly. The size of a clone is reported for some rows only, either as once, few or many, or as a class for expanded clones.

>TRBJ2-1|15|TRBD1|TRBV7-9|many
TGTGCCAGCAGCGAAGGGACAGGGGGGTACAATGAGCAGTTCTTC
CASSEGTGGYNEQFF
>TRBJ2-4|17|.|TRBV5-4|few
TGTGCCAGCAGCCTGATCCCATACAGCTTAGCCAAAAACATTCAGTACTTC
CASSLIPYSLAKNIQYF
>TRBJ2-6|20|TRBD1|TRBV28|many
TGTGCCAGTCTCACTACCGGCTGGACAGGGGGAGGCTCTGGGGCCAACGTCCTGACTTTC
CASLTTGWTGGGSGANVLTF
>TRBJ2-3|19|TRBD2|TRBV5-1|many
TGCGCCAGCAGCCCACGTGGTATGGGGCTAGCGGGGCCCACAGATACGCAGTATTTT
CASSPRGMGLAGPTDTQYF
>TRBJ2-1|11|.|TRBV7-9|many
TGTGCCAGCAGCCCCGGAGGGGGACAGTTCTTC
CASSPGGGQFF
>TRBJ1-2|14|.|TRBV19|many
TGTGCCAGTAGTATAACCGCACAGAACTATGGCTACACCTTC
CASSITAQNYGYTF
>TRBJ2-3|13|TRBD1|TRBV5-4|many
TGTGCCAGCAGTACGGACAGGGCGGATACGCAGTATTTT
CASSTDRADTQYF
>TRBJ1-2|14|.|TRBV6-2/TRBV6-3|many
TGTGCCAGCAGTTCTTCCGGGCACTCCTATGGCTACACCTTC
CASSSSGHSYGYTF
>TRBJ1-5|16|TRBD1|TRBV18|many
TGTGCCAGCTCATCACAGGGGAATCGGGTGGATCAGCCCCAGCATTTT
CASSSQGNRVDQPQHF
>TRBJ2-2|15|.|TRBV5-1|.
TGCGCCAGCAGACCCGGGACAAGGAACACCGGGGAGCTGTTTTTT
CASRPGTRNTGELFF
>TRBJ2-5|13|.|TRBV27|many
TGTGCCAGCAGCGTAGCCCGGACTGAAGCCCAGTACTTC
CASSVARTEAQYF
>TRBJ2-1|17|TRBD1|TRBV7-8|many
TGTGCCAGCAGCTTAAGACACCCGGACAGGGTGGTCGATGAGCAGTTCTTC
CASSLRHPDRVVDEQFF
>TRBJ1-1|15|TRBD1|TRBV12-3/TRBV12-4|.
TGTGCCAGCAGTGTCGGACAGGGGATGAGCACTGAAGCTTTCTTT
CASSVGQGMSTEAFF
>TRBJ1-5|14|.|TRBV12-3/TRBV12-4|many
TGTGCCAGCAGTTTTTGGGGGGGAAATCAGCCCCAGCATTTT
CASSFWGGNQPQHF
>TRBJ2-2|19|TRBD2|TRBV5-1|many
TGCGCCAGCAGCTTGGCCCTAACTAGCGGGGGGGCGCGGACCGGGGAGCTGTTTTTT
CASSLALTSGGARTGELFF
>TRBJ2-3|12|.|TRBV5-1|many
TGCGCCAGCTGCCAAAGCACAGATACGCAGTATTTT
CASCQSTDTQYF
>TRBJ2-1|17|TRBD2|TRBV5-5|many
TGTGCCAGCAGCTTGGCTAGCGGGGCCCTCTCCTACAATGGGCAGTTCTTC
CASSLASGALSYNGQFF
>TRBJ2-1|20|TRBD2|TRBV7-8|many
TGTGCCAGCAGCTTAGGTTCTCTAGCGGGGTTACGCCGCTCCTACAATGAGCAGTTCTTC
CASSLGSLAGLRRSYNEQFF